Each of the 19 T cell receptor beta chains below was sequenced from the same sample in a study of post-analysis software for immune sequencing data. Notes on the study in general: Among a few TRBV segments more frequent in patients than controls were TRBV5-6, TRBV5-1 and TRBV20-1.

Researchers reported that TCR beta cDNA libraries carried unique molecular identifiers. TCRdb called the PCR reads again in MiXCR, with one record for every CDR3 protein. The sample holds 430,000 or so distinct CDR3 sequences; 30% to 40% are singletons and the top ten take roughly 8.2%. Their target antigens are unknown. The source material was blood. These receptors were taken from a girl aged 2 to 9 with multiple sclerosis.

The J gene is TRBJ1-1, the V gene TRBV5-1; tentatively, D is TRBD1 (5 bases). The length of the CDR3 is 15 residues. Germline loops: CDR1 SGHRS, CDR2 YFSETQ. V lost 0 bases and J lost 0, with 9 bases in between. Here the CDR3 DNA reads TGCGCCAGCAGCTTGGTTGGGGGTATGAACACTGAAGCTTTCTTT. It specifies CASSLVGGMNTEAFF.

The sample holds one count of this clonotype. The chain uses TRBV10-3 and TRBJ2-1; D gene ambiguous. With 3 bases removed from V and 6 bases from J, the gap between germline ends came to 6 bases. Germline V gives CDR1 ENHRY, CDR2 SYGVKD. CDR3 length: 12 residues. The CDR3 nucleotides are TGTGCCATCAGTGACTCCCCCAATGAGCAGTTCTTC. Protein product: CAISDSPNEQFF.

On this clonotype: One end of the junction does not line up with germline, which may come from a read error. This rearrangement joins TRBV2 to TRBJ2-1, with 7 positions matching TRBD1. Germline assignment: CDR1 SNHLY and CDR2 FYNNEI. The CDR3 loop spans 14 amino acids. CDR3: CASYEGASYKEQFF. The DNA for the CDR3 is TGTGCCAGCTATGAGGGGGCCTCCTACAAAGAGCAGTTCTTC.

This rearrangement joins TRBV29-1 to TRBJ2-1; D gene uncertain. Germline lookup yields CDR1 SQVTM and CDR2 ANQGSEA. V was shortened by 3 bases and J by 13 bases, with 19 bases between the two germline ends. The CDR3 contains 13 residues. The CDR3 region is CSVDIDLRETQFF. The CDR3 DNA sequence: TGCAGCGTTGATATTGACCTTCGAGAGACCCAGTTCTTC.

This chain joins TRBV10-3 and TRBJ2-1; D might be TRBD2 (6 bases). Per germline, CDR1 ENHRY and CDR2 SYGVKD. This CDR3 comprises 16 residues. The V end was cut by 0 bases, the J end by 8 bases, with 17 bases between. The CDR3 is CAISESSRGGNDEQFF. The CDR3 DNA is TGTGCCATCAGTGAGTCGAGTCGGGGCGGGAACGATGAGCAGTTCTTC.

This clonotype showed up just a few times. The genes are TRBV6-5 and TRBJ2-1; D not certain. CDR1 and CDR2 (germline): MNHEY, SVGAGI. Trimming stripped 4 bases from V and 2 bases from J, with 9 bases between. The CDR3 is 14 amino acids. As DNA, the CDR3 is TGTGCCAGCAGTTTGGAACAGACCTACAATGAGCAGTTCTTC. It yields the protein CASSLEQTYNEQFF.

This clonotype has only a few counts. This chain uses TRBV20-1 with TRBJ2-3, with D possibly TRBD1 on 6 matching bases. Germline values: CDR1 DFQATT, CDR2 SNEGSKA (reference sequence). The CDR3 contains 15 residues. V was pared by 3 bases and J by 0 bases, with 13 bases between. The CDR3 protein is CSASGTGKSTDTQYF. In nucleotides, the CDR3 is TGCAGTGCTAGTGGAACAGGGAAAAGCACAGATACGCAGTATTTT.

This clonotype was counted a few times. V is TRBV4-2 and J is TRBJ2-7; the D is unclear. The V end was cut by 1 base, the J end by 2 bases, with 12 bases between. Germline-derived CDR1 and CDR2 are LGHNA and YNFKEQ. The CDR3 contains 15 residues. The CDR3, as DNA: TGTGCCAGCAGCCAAGGACTGGAGCACGCCTACGAGCAGTACTTC. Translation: CASSQGLEHAYEQYF.

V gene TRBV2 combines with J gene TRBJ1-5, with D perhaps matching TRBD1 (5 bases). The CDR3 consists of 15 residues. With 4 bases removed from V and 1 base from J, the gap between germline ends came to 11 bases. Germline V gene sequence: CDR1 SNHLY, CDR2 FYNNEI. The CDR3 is CASSAETDSNQPQHF. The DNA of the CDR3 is TGTGCCAGCAGTGCAGAGACAGACAGCAATCAGCCCCAGCATTTT.

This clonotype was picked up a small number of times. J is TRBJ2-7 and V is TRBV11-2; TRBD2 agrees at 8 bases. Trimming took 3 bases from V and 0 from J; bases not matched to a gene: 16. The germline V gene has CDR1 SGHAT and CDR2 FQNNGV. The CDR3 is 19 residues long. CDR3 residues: CASSFASGGYVRSSYEQYF. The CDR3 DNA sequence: TGTGCCAGCAGCTTTGCAAGCGGGGGCTATGTCCGGAGCTCCTACGAGCAGTACTTC.

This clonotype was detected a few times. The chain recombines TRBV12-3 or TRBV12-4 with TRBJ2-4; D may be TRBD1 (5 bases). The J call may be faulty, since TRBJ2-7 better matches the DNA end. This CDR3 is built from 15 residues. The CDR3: CASSALDTRPYEQYF. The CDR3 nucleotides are TGTGCCAGCAGTGCTCTGGACACTCGCCCCTACGAGCAGTACTTC.

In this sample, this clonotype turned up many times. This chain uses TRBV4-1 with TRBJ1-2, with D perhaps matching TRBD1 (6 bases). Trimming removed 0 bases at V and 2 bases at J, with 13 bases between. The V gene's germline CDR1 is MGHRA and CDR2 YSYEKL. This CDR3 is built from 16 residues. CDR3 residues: CASSQDQQGSNYGYTF. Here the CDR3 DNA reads TGCGCCAGCAGCCAAGATCAACAGGGATCAAACTATGGCTACACCTTC.

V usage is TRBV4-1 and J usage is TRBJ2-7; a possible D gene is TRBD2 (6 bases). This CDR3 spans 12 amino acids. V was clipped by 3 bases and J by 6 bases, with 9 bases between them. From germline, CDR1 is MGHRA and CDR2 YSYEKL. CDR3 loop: CASSQEEGEQYF. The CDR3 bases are TGCGCCAGCAGCCAGGAGGAGGGCGAGCAGTACTTC.

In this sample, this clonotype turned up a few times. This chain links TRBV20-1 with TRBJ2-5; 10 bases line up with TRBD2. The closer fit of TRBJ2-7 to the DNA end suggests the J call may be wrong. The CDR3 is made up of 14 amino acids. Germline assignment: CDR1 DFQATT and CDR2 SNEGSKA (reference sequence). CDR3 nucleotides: TGCAGTGTGCTGTCGACTAGCGGGTACTACGAGCAGTACTTC. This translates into CSVLSTSGYYEQYF.

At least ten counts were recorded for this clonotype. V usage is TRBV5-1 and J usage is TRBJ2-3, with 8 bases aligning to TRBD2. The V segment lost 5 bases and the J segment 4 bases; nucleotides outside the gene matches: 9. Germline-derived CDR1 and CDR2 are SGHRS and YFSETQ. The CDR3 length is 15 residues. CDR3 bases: TGCGCCAGCAGTTCCAGCGGGAGAAGCGCAGATACGCAGTATTTT. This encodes CASSSSGRSADTQYF.

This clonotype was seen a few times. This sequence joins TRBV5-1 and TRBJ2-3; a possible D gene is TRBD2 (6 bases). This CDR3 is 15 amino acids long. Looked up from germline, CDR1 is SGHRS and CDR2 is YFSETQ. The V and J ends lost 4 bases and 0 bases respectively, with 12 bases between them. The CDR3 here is CASSLRLESTDTQYF. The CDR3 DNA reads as TGCGCCAGCAGCCTCCGACTAGAAAGCACAGATACGCAGTATTTT. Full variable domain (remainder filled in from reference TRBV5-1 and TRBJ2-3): KAGVTQTPRYLIKTRGQQVTLSCSPISGHRSVSWYQQTPGQGLQFLFEYFSETQRNKGNFPGRFSGRQFSNSRSEMNVSTLELGDSALYLCASSLRLESTDTQYFGPGTRLTVL.

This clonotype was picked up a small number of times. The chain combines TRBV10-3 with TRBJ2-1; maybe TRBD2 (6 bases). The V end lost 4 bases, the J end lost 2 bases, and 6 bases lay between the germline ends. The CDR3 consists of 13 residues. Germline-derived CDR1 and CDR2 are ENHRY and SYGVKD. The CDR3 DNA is TGTGCCATCAGTGCGGGGGCCTACAATGAGCAGTTCTTC. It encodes CAISAGAYNEQFF.

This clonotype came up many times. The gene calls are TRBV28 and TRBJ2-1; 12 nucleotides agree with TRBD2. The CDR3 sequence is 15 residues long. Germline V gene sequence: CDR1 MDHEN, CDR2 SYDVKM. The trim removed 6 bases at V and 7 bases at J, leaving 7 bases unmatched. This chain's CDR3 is CASSLLAGGSNEQFF. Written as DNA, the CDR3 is TGTGCCAGCAGCTTGCTAGCGGGGGGGAGTAATGAGCAGTTCTTC.

The CDR3 here is CASRLGQGVFDSPLHF. The CDR3 coding sequence is TGTGCCAGCAGACTGGGACAGGGTGTTTTTGATTCACCCCTCCACTTT. V is TRBV6-5 and J is TRBJ1-6; 9 nucleotides line up with TRBD1. CDR3 length equals 16 residues. Germline V gene data show CDR1 as MNHEY and CDR2 as SVGAGI. V gave up 6 bases and J gave up 8 bases; unmatched junction bases: 11.